Listed below are T cell receptor beta chains from one sample, sequenced in a study of beta chain features in type 1 diabetes. Data came from immunoSEQ multiplex PCR; TCRdb stores just in-frame clones and leaves some out. The profile shows roughly 340,000 clones, less than 15% of them singletons. Sequenced material: naive CD4+ T cells from blood. Every receptor here comes from a woman between 18 and 29 years old with type 1 diabetes. Both conserved end residues are part of each CDR3. D genes are given only for firm matches. Size is stated for part of the rows, as once, few or many counts, or as a class when the clone is expanded.

abundance | d_gene | j_gene | v_gene | CDR3aa | CDR3nt
NA | TRBD2 | TRBJ2-7 | TRBV6-1 | CASGRNGGEQYF | TGTGCCAGCGGGCGGAACGGGGGGGAGCAGTACTTC
NA | TRBD1 | TRBJ2-5 | TRBV27 | CASSLGLTGGQETQYF | TGTGCCAGCAGTTTAGGTCTGACAGGGGGGCAGGAGACCCAGTACTTC
few | NA | TRBJ1-5 | TRBV19 | CASSWQGIGNQPQHF | TGTGCCAGTAGCTGGCAGGGAATTGGCAATCAGCCCCAGCATTTT
NA | TRBD1 | TRBJ1-2 | TRBV9 | CASSGWTGGGYTF | TGTGCCAGCAGCGGGTGGACAGGAGGTGGCTACACCTTC
few | NA | TRBJ2-1 | TRBV6-5 | CASRNSGGEQFF | TGTGCCAGCAGGAATTCCGGAGGCGAGCAGTTCTTC
few | TRBD2 | TRBJ2-1 | TRBV5-1 | CASSSRLAGAANEQFF | TGCGCCAGCAGCTCGCGACTAGCGGGAGCCGCCAATGAGCAGTTCTTC
NA | NA | TRBJ1-5 | TRBV4-3 | CASSQAHTGTFNQPQHF | TGCGCCAGCAGCCAAGCCCATACCGGGACATTCAATCAGCCCCAGCATTTT
few | NA | TRBJ2-1 | TRBV27 | CASRLTEESYNEQFF | TGTGCCAGCAGACTAACCGAGGAATCCTACAATGAGCAGTTCTTC
few | NA | TRBJ1-1 | TRBV29-1 | CSLRTVGMNTEAFF | TGCAGCCTACGGACAGTGGGCATGAACACTGAAGCTTTCTTT
few | NA | TRBJ2-2 | TRBV5-1 | CATRAGMNTGELFF | TGCGCCACCCGCGCGGGAATGAACACCGGGGAGCTGTTTTTT
few | TRBD1 | TRBJ1-2 | TRBV30 | CAWSTGANYGYTF | TGTGCCTGGAGTACAGGGGCGAACTATGGCTACACCTTC
few | NA | TRBJ2-3 | TRBV30 | CAWSVHGGRDTQYF | TGTGCCTGGAGTGTTCATGGAGGGAGAGATACGCAGTATTTT
NA | NA | TRBJ2-1 | TRBV2 | CASSEDSGVKQFF | TGTGCCAGCAGTGAAGATTCCGGGGTTAAGCAGTTCTTC
NA | TRBD2 | TRBJ2-7 | TRBV6-1 | CASSEAGLAGLSSYEQYF | TGTGCCAGCAGTGAAGCCGGGCTAGCGGGACTAAGCTCCTACGAGCAGTACTTC
NA | TRBD1 | TRBJ2-3 | TRBV28 | CASSSPGGRGDTQYF | TGTGCCAGCAGCTCGCCAGGGGGCCGGGGCGATACGCAGTATTTT
few | NA | TRBJ1-5 | TRBV29-1 | CSVQGSNQPQHF | TGCAGCGTTCAGGGGAGCAATCAGCCCCAGCATTTT
few | NA | TRBJ2-2 | TRBV18 | CASSPQRDYTGELFF | TGTGCCAGCTCACCCCAGAGGGACTACACCGGGGAGCTGTTTTTT
NA | TRBD1 | TRBJ1-5 | TRBV30 | CAWSVQGDQPQHF | TGTGCCTGGAGTGTACAGGGGGATCAGCCCCAGCATTTT
few | NA | TRBJ2-7 | TRBV28 | CASSLYGRGAYEQYF | TGTGCCAGCAGTTTGTACGGGAGAGGGGCCTACGAGCAGTACTTC
few | NA | TRBJ2-1 | TRBV30 | CAWSDPQGLTSYNEQFF | TGTGCCTGGAGTGATCCCCAAGGACTAACGTCCTACAATGAGCAGTTCTTC
once | NA | TRBJ2-5 | TRBV7-2 | CASSSTRGPVETQYF | TGTGCCAGCAGCTCCACTAGAGGCCCCGTGGAGACCCAGTACTTC
NA | NA | TRBJ1-5 | TRBV6-5 | CASSYSANSNQPQHF | TGTGCCAGCAGTTACTCGGCAAATAGCAATCAGCCCCAGCATTTT
NA | TRBD2 | TRBJ2-5 | TRBV11-2 | CASSFAGGFETQYF | TGTGCCAGCAGCTTCGCGGGAGGGTTTGAGACCCAGTACTTC
NA | NA | TRBJ1-2 | TRBV5-4 | CASSSKRNHRDVNYGYTF | TGTGCCAGCAGCTCAAAGAGGAACCACAGGGATGTTAACTATGGCTACACCTTC
NA | NA | TRBJ2-7 | TRBV30 | CAWSAGKGYEQYF | TGTGCCTGGAGTGCGGGAAAAGGATACGAGCAGTACTTC
few | TRBD2 | TRBJ2-7 | TRBV28 | CASRPRGIGSRSF | TGTGCCAGCAGACCGCGGGGGATAGGCAGTCGTTCCTTC
few | NA | TRBJ2-5 | TRBV29-1 | CSVEDWSGQETQYF | TGCAGCGTTGAAGATTGGTCGGGCCAAGAGACCCAGTACTTC
few | NA | TRBJ1-2 | TRBV7-9 | CASSVDTNYGYTF | TGTGCCAGCAGTGTAGACACCAACTATGGCTACACCTTC
few | TRBD1 | TRBJ2-3 | TRBV7-9 | CASSSRWGQGASADTQYF | TGTGCCAGCAGCTCAAGATGGGGACAGGGGGCGTCGGCAGATACGCAGTATTTT
NA | TRBD2 | TRBJ2-1 | TRBV11-3 | CASSLGVAGASYNEQFF | TGTGCCAGCAGCTTAGGAGTAGCGGGTGCCTCCTACAATGAGCAGTTCTTC
few | TRBD1 | TRBJ2-1 | TRBV27 | CASSLQGGEQFF | TGTGCCAGCAGTTTACAAGGGGGCGAGCAGTTCTTC
NA | TRBD1 | TRBJ1-2 | TRBV5-1 | CASSPGQGIYGYTF | TGCGCCAGCAGCCCCGGACAGGGAATCTATGGCTACACCTTC
few | TRBD1 | TRBJ1-5 | TRBV30 | CAWGTDFNQPQHF | TGTGCCTGGGGGACAGATTTCAATCAGCCCCAGCATTTT
few | NA | TRBJ2-5 | TRBV7-2 | CASSSRHPQETQYF | TGTGCCAGCAGCTCGCGCCACCCTCAAGAGACCCAGTACTTC
few | TRBD1 | TRBJ1-1 | TRBV29-1 | CSVYIRQGGLNTEAFF | TGCAGCGTTTATATCCGACAGGGGGGACTGAACACTGAAGCTTTCTTT
few | NA | TRBJ1-2 | TRBV30 | CAWSVPDEGDYGYTF | TGTGCCTGGAGTGTCCCAGACGAGGGCGACTATGGCTACACCTTC
few | NA | TRBJ2-2 | TRBV11-2 | CASSLVMTTTGELFF | TGTGCCAGCAGCTTAGTAATGACTACCACCGGGGAGCTGTTTTTT
NA | NA | TRBJ2-7 | TRBV7-3 | CASSLKAGPYEQYF | TGTGCCAGCAGCTTAAAAGCAGGGCCGTACGAGCAGTACTTC
NA | NA | TRBJ2-7 | TRBV10-3 | CAISDWGAYEQYF | TGTGCCATCAGTGATTGGGGAGCCTACGAGCAGTACTTC
NA | NA | TRBJ2-7 | TRBV27 | CASGKVGTSYEQYF | TGTGCCAGCGGGAAGGTAGGGACTTCCTACGAGCAGTACTTC
few | NA | TRBJ1-2 | TRBV27 | CASDPRNNYGYTF | TGTGCCAGCGATCCCAGGAATAACTATGGCTACACCTTC